This T cell receptor (beta chain) was identified during a study of blood T cells in healthy people across ages. Study observations and caveats: Higher diversity and more naive CD4+ cells were features of long-lived donors, compared to aged donors. It was not possible, with unsorted PBMCs, to conclusively compare naive and antigen-experienced cells.

Per sample, at least 5 micrograms of total RNA were extracted. The table lists this clonotype with a few counts. No antigen is known for it. For the second PCR, which ran for roughly 7 to 11 cycles, a sample-barcoded 5' primer and a J-beta primer mix were used. TCRdb reanalysed the 5' RACE reads using MiXCR and keeps one entry per CDR3 protein. The data show approximately 800,000 distinct CDR3 sequences, roughly 24% seen once. The sample also formed part of further work on T cells of mothers and their children. From that report: At about 1.5 ug per 15 ul, all of the extracted RNA went into cDNA synthesis.

Sequenced input: blood. The receptor comes from a boy younger than 18 in good health.

The CDR3 here is CSAIQGASYEQYF. The CDR3 nucleotides are TGCAGTGCTATCCAGGGGGCTTCCTACGAGCAGTACTTC. The rearrangement uses TRBV20-1 and TRBJ2-7, with 8 bases matching TRBD1. J was trimmed by 1 base and V by 4 bases; bases with no gene match: 3. This CDR3 is 13 amino acids long. Per germline, CDR1 DFQATT and CDR2 SNEGSKA (reference sequence).